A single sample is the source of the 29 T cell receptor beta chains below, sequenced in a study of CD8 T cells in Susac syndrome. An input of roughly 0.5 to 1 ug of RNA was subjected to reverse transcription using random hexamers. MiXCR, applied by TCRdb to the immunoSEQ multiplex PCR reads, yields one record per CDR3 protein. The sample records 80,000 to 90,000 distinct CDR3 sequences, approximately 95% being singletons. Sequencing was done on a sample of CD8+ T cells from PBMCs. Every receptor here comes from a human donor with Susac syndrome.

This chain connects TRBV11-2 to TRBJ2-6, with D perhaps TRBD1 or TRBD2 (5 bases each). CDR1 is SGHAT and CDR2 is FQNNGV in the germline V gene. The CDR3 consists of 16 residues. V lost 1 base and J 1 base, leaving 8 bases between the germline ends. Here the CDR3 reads CASSLAWGSGANVLTF. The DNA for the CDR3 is TGTGCCAGCAGCTTAGCCTGGGGGTCTGGGGCCAACGTCCTGACTTTC.

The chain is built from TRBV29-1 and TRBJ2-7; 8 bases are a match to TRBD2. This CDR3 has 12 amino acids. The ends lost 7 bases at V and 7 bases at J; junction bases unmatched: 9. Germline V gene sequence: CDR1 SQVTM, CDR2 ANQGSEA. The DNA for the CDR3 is TGCAGCGCCATAGCGGGGACCTTGGAGCAGTACTTC. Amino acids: CSAIAGTLEQYF.

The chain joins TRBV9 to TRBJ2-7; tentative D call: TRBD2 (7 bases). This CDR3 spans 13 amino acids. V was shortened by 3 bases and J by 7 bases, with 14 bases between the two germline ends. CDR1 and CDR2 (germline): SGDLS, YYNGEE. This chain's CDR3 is CASSEGTTGEQYF. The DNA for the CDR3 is TGTGCCAGCAGCGAAGGGACTACAGGGGAGCAGTACTTC.

The CDR3 spells CATSRVGLTTDTQYF. DNA for the CDR3: TGTGCCACCAGCAGAGTTGGACTTACCACAGATACGCAGTATTTT. The J gene is TRBJ2-3, the V gene TRBV15; tentatively, D is TRBD2 (5 bases). The length of the CDR3 is 15 residues. Trimming removed 1 base from V and 2 bases from J, with 10 bases in between. Germline-derived CDR1 and CDR2 are LNHNV and YYDKDF (reference sequence).

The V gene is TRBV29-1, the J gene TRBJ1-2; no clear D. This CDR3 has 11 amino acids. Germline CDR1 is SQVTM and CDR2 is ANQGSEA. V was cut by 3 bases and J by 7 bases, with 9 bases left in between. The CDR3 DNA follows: TGCAGCGTTGAGGCAGGACCTGGCTACACCTTC. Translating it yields CSVEAGPGYTF.

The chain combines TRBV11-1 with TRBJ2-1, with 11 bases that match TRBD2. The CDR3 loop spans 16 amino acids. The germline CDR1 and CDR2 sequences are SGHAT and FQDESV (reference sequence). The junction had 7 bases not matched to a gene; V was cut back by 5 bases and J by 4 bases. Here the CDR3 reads CASSHKTSGTYNEQFF. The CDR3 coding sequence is TGTGCCAGCAGCCACAAGACTAGCGGGACGTACAATGAGCAGTTCTTC.

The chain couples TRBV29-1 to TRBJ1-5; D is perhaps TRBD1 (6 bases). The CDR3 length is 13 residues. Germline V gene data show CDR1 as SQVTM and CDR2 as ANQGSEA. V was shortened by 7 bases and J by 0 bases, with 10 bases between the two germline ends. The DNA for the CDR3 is TGCAGCGCCACAGGGAATAGCAATCAGCCCCAGCATTTT. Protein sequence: CSATGNSNQPQHF.

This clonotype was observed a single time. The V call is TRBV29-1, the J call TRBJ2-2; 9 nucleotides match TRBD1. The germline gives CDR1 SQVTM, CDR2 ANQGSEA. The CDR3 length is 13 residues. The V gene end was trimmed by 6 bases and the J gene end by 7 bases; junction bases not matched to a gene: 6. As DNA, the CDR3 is TGCAGCGTCCACGACAGGGGGGGCGGGGAGCTGTTTTTT. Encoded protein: CSVHDRGGGELFF.

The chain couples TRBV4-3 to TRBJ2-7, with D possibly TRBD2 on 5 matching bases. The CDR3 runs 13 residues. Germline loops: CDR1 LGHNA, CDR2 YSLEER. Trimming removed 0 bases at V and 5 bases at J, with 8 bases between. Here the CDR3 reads CASSQDSGNEQYF. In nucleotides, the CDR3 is TGCGCCAGCAGCCAAGATTCGGGGAACGAGCAGTACTTC.

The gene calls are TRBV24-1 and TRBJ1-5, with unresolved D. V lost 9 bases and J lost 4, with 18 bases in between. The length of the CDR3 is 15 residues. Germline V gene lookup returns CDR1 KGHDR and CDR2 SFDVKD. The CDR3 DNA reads TGTGCCACCCCTCAAACGGCACAGAATAATCAGCCCCAGCATTTT. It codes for CATPQTAQNNQPQHF.

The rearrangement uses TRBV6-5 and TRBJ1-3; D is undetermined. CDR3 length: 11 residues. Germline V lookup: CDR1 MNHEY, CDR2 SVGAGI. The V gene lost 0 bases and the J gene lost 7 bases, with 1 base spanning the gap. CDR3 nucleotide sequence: TGTGCCAGCAGTTACTCCAACACCATATATTTT. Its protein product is CASSYSNTIYF.

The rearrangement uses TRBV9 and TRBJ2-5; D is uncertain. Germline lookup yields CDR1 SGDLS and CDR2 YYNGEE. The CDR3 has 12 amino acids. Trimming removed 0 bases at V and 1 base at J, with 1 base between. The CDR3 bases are TGTGCCAGCAGCGTAGGCCAAGAGACCCAGTACTTC. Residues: CASSVGQETQYF.

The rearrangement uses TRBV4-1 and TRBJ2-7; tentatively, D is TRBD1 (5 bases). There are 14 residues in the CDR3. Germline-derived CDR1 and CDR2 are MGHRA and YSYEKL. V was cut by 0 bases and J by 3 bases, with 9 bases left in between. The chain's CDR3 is CASSQDIGVYEQYF. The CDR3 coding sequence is TGCGCCAGCAGCCAAGATATAGGGGTCTACGAGCAGTACTTC.

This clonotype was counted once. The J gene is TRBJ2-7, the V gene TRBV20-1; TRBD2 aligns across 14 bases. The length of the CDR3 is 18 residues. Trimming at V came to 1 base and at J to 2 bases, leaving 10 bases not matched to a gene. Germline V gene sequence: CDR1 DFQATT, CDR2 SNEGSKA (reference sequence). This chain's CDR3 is CSARAVFGTSGRTYEQYF. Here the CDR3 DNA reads TGCAGTGCTAGAGCCGTTTTCGGGACTAGCGGGAGAACCTACGAGCAGTACTTC.

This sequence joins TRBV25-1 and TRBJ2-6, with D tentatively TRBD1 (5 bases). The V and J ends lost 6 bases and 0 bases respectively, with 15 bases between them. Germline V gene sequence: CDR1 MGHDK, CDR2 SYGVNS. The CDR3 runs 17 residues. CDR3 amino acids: CASSPRDLSSGANVLTF. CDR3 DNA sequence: TGTGCCAGCAGCCCCAGGGATTTGAGCTCTGGGGCCAACGTCCTGACTTTC.

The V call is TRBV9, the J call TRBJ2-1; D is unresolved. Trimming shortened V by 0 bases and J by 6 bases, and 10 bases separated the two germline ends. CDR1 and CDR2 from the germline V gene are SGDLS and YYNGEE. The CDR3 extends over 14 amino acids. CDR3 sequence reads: CASSVALAVNEQFF. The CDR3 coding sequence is TGTGCCAGCAGCGTAGCTTTAGCCGTCAATGAGCAGTTCTTC.

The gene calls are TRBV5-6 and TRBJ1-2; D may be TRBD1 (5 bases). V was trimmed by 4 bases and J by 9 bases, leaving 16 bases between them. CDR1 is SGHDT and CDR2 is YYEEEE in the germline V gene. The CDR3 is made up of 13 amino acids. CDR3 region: CASSLGGLESYTF. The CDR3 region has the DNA TGTGCCAGCAGCCTGGGGGGTCTTGAAAGCTACACCTTC.

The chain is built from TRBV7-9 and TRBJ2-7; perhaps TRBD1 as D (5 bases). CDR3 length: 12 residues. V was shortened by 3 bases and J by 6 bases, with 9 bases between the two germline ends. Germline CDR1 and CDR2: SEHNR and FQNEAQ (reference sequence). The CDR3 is CASSFDSGEQYF. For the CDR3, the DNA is TGTGCCAGCAGCTTTGACAGTGGCGAGCAGTACTTC.

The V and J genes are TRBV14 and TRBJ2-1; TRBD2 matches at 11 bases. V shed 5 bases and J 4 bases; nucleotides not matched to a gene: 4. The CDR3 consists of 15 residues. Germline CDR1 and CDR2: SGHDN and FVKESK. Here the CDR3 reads CASSLGLADYNEQFF. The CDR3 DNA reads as TGTGCCAGCAGCTTGGGACTAGCGGATTACAATGAGCAGTTCTTC. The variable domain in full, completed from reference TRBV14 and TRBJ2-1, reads EAGVTQFPSHSVIEKGQTVTLRCDPISGHDNLYWYRRVMGKEIKFLLHFVKESKQDESGMPNNRFLAERTGGTYSTLKVQPAELEDSGVYFCASSLGLADYNEQFFGPGTRLTVL.

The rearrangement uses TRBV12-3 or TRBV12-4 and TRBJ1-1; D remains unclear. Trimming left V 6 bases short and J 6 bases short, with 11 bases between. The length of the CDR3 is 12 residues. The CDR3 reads CASSDGISEAFF. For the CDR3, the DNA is TGTGCCAGCAGCGACGGGATCTCTGAAGCTTTCTTT.

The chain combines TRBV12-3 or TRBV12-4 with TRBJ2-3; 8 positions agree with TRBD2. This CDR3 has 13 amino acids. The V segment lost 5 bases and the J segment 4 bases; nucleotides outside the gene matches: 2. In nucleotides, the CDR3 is TGTGCCAGCAGTCCGACTAGCGCAGATACGCAGTATTTT. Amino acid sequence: CASSPTSADTQYF.

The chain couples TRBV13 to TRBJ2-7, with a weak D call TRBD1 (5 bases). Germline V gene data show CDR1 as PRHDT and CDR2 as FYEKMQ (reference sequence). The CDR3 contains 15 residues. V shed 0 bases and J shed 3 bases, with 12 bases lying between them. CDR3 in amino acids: CASSLGGRGNYEQYF. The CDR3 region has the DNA TGTGCCAGCAGCTTAGGGGGGCGAGGAAACTACGAGCAGTACTTC. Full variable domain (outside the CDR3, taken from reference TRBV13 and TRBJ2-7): AAGVIQSPRHLIKEKRETATLKCYPIPRHDTVYWYQQGPGQDPQFLISFYEKMQSDKGSIPDRFSAQQFSDYHSELNMSSLELGDSALYFCASSLGGRGNYEQYFGPGTRLTVT.

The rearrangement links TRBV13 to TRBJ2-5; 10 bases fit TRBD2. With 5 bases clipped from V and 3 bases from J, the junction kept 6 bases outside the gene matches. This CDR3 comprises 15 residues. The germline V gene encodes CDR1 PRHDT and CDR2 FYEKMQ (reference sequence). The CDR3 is CASSPQREGEETQYF. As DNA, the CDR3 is TGTGCCAGCAGCCCCCAGCGGGAGGGAGAAGAGACCCAGTACTTC.

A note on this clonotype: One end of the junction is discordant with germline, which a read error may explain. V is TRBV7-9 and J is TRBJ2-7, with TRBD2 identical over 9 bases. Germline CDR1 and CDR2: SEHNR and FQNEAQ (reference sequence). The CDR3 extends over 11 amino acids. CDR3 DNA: TGTGCCAGCAGCACGGGACTAGCTTCGATCTTC. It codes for CASSTGLASIF. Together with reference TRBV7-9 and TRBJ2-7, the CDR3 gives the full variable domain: DTGVSQNPRHKITKRGQNVTFRCDPISEHNRLYWYRQTLGQGPEFLTYFQNEAQLEKSRLLSDRFSAERPKGSFSTLEIQRTEQGDSAMYLCASSTGLASIFGPGTRLTVT.

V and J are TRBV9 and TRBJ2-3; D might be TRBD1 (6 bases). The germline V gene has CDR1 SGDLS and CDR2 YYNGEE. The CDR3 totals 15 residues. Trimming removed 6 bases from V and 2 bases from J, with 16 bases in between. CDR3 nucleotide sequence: TGTGCCAGCACCATATCGGGACAAATCACAGATACGCAGTATTTT. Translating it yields CASTISGQITDTQYF.

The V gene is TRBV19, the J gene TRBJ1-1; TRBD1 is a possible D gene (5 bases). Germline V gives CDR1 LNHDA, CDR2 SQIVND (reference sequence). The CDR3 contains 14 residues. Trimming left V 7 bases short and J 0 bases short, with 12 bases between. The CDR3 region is CASTPGLMNTEAFF. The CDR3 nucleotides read TGTGCCAGTACCCCGGGACTTATGAACACTGAAGCTTTCTTT.

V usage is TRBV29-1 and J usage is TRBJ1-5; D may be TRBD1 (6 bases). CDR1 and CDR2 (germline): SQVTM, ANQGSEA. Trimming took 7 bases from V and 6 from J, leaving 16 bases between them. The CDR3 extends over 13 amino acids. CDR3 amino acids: CSDANRVGQPQHF. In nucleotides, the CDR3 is TGCAGCGACGCTAACAGGGTAGGTCAGCCCCAGCATTTT. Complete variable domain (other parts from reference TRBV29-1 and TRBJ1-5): SAVISQKPSRDICQRGTSLTIQCQVDSQVTMMFWYRQQPGQSLTLIATANQGSEATYESGFVIDKFPISRPNLTFSTLTVSNMSPEDSSIYLCSDANRVGQPQHFGDGTRLSIL.

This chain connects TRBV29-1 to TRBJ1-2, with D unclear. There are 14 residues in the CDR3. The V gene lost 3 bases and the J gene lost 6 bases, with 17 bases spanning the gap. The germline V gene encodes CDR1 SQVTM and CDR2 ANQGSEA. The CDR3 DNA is TGCAGCGTTGAGGGAAAAGTGACGTCGGATGGCTACACCTTC. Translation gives CSVEGKVTSDGYTF.

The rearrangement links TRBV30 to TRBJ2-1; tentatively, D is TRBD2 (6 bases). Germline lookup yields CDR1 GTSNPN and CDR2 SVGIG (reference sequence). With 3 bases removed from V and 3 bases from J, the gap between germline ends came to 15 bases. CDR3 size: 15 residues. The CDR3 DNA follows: TGTGCCTGGAGCCCGTATAGCGGCCGCTACAATGAGCAGTTCTTC. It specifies CAWSPYSGRYNEQFF.